The 5 T cell receptor beta chains below all came from one sample that was sequenced in a study of beta chain features in type 1 diabetes. The authors reverse transcribed all of the isolated RNA, so sequencing captured expressed TCRB transcripts. Assay used: immunoSEQ multiplex PCR; TCRdb lists only in-frame clones, some missing. This table holds 680,000 or so clones, 15% to 19% found once. The sequenced material came from naive CD4+ T cells from blood. The receptors were gathered from a man aged 18 to 30 in good health.

In this sample, this clone turned up a few times. The rearrangement links TRBV28 to TRBJ2-3, with TRBD1 matching 9 bases. V was clipped by 4 bases and J by 6 bases; unmatched bases: 8. The CDR3 is made up of 15 amino acids. The germline gives CDR1 MDHEN, CDR2 SYDVKM. The CDR3, as DNA: TGTGCCAGCAGTTCACCGGGACAGGGTGGGGATACGCAGTATTTT. Translating it yields CASSSPGQGGDTQYF. Drawing the rest from reference TRBV28 and TRBJ2-3, the complete variable domain is DVKVTQSSRYLVKRTGEKVFLECVQDMDHENMFWYRQDPGLGLRLIYFSYDVKMKEKGDIPEGYSVSREKKERFSLILESASTNQTSMYLCASSSPGQGGDTQYFGPGTRLTVL.

The chain is built from TRBV6-5 and TRBJ1-5, with D possibly being TRBD1 (6 bases). Trimming took 2 bases from V and 11 from J, leaving 13 bases between them. CDR3 size: 13 residues. Germline assignment: CDR1 MNHEY and CDR2 SVGAGI. As DNA, the CDR3 is TGTGCCAGCAGTTACACGTCCGAGGGGGCCCAGCATTTT. Translated, it gives CASSYTSEGAQHF.

J is TRBJ2-3 and V is TRBV9; the match to TRBD2 covers 10 bases. Germline lookup yields CDR1 SGDLS and CDR2 YYNGEE. With 0 bases clipped from V and 4 bases from J, the junction kept 5 bases outside the gene matches. CDR3 length equals 16 residues. CDR3 sequence reads: CASSVGNSGGPDTQYF. Written as DNA, the CDR3 is TGTGCCAGCAGCGTAGGTAATAGCGGGGGGCCAGATACGCAGTATTTT. Combining the CDR3 with reference TRBV9 and TRBJ2-3 gives the whole variable domain DSGVTQTPKHLITATGQRVTLRCSPRSGDLSVYWYQQSLDQGLQFLIQYYNGEERAKGNILERFSAQQFPDLHSELNLSSLELGDSALYFCASSVGNSGGPDTQYFGPGTRLTVL.

The rearrangement links TRBV27 to TRBJ2-7; a weak D match, TRBD1 (7 bases). The CDR3 covers 17 residues. Deletions cut 5 bases from V and 1 base from J, with 21 bases between. Looked up from germline, CDR1 is MNHEY and CDR2 is SMNVEV (reference sequence). The CDR3 DNA follows: TGTGCCAGCAGTCCGTGGGGGCGGGACAGAACATCCTACGAGCAGTACTTC. Translated: CASSPWGRDRTSYEQYF.

The table lists this clone with a few counts. The V gene is TRBV7-2, the J gene TRBJ1-5; no clear D gene. Germline V gene lookup returns CDR1 SGHTA and CDR2 FQGNSA. The V end was cut by 3 bases, the J end by 7 bases, with 10 bases between. The CDR3 extends over 13 amino acids. This CDR3 reads CASSLTSPQPQHF. CDR3 in DNA: TGTGCCAGCAGCTTGACTAGCCCACAGCCCCAGCATTTT.